The 29 T cell receptor beta chains listed next were all sequenced from one sample in a study of CD8 T cells in ankylosing spondylitis. MiXCR, applied by TCRdb to the 5' RACE reads, yields one record per CDR3 protein. Of about 250,000 distinct CDR3 sequences listed, roughly 32% are singletons. The sequenced material came from blood, either unsorted or a sorted T cell fraction (not recorded which). These receptors all stem from a male donor with ankylosing spondylitis or in good health (not recorded which).

This clonotype was seen a few times. The rearrangement uses TRBV6-1 and TRBJ2-1, with TRBD2 identical over 13 bases. Per the germline V gene, CDR1 is MNHNS and CDR2 is SASEGT. Trimming removed 5 bases from V and 9 bases from J; junction bases left unmatched: 7. There are 15 residues in the CDR3. Written as DNA, the CDR3 is TGTGCCAGCAGTCGACTAGCGGGGGGTCCTGTTGAGCAGTTCTTC. Amino acids: CASSRLAGGPVEQFF.

The V call is TRBV20-1, the J call TRBJ2-7; D call uncertain. Trimming cost V 1 base and J 1 base, with 5 bases left between them. The CDR3 loop spans 12 amino acids. Looked up from germline, CDR1 is DFQATT and CDR2 is SNEGSKA (reference sequence). The CDR3 loop reads CSARAHSYEQYF. The CDR3 DNA is TGCAGTGCTAGAGCCCATTCCTACGAGCAGTACTTC.

V gene TRBV20-1 combines with J gene TRBJ2-5; D gene unclear. Trimming took off 3 bases at V and 6 bases at J, with 8 bases between the two ends. The CDR3 covers 11 residues. Germline loops: CDR1 DFQATT, CDR2 SNEGSKA (reference sequence). For the CDR3, the DNA is TGCAGTGCTAGGGTGGGAAAGACCCAGTACTTC. As protein: CSARVGKTQYF.

This clonotype was counted only a few times. The CDR3: CASSSGGGSYEQYF. The CDR3 bases are TGTGCCAGCAGCAGCGGGGGGGGCTCCTACGAGCAGTACTTC. The chain recombines TRBV6-1 with TRBJ2-7, with TRBD2 matching over 10 bases. V lost 6 bases to trimming and J lost 0 bases; unmatched junction nucleotides: 2. Germline V gene data show CDR1 as MNHNS and CDR2 as SASEGT. CDR3 length: 14 residues.

This chain links TRBV15 with TRBJ1-5; 10 positions agree with TRBD1. V shed 0 bases, J shed 2 bases, and the junction held 13 bases outside the gene matches. CDR3 length: 20 amino acids. From germline, CDR1 is LNHNV and CDR2 YYDKDF (reference sequence). CDR3 loop: CATSRDFRQGAFLGNQPQHF. CDR3 coding DNA: TGTGCCACCAGCAGAGATTTCCGACAGGGGGCTTTTTTGGGCAATCAGCCCCAGCATTTT. The whole variable domain, filled in from reference TRBV15 and TRBJ1-5, reads DAMVIQNPRYQVTQFGKPVTLSCSQTLNHNVMYWYQQKSSQAPKLLFHYYDKDFNNEADTPDNFQSRRPNTSFCFLDIRSPGLGDTAMYLCATSRDFRQGAFLGNQPQHFGDGTRLSIL.

This chain connects TRBV7-8 to TRBJ2-7, with D maybe TRBD1 (6 bases). CDR1 and CDR2 from the germline V gene are SGHVS and FQNEAQ. The CDR3 sequence is 14 residues long. The V end was cut by 2 bases, the J end by 4 bases, with 12 bases between. CDR3 DNA sequence: TGTGCCAGCAGCTTAAGGAGACAGGCATACGAGCAGTACTTC. Translated, it gives CASSLRRQAYEQYF.

This chain links TRBV7-9 with TRBJ2-1; possible D gene TRBD2, 6 bases. V was cut by 5 bases and J by 5 bases, with 16 bases left in between. This CDR3 contains 15 residues. Germline CDR1 and CDR2: SEHNR and FQNEAQ (reference sequence). The CDR3 is CASSRRPGLHNEQFF. CDR3 DNA sequence: TGTGCCAGCAGCAGGAGGCCGGGACTGCACAATGAGCAGTTCTTC.

The chain recombines TRBV7-2 with TRBJ2-1, with D perhaps being TRBD1 or TRBD2 (5 bases each). CDR1 and CDR2 from the germline V gene are SGHTA and FQGNSA. The CDR3 sequence is 13 residues long. V gave up 6 bases and J gave up 6 bases, with 12 bases separating them. The CDR3 sequence is CASRVGGTNEQFF. CDR3 bases: TGTGCCAGCAGGGTGGGTGGGACCAATGAGCAGTTCTTC.

The chain has TRBV29-1 and TRBJ2-5; possible D gene TRBD1, 7 bases. The V end was cut by 3 bases, the J end by 5 bases, with 13 bases between. Per germline, CDR1 SQVTM and CDR2 ANQGSEA. The CDR3 consists of 13 residues. The CDR3 spells CSVDMSGGETQYF. Written as DNA, the CDR3 is TGCAGCGTTGATATGTCAGGGGGGGAGACCCAGTACTTC.

There are a few counts of this clonotype. The J gene is TRBJ2-7, the V gene TRBV12-3 or TRBV12-4; weak D call: TRBD1 (5 bases). The CDR3 is 14 residues long. V lost 9 bases, J lost 5 bases, and 20 bases lay in between. Written as DNA, the CDR3 is TGTGCCAGTACCCTTAAGTTAGGGGTAAACGAGCAGTACTTC. It is translated as CASTLKLGVNEQYF.

This clonotype has a handful of counts. The rearrangement links TRBV4-2 to TRBJ2-5, with TRBD2 identical over 10 bases. There are 17 residues in the CDR3. V lost 4 bases and J lost 1; bases outside the gene matches: 9. The germline CDR1 and CDR2 sequences are LGHNA and YNFKEQ. The CDR3 loop reads CASSPSRASGGQETQYF. CDR3 DNA sequence: TGTGCCAGCAGCCCATCGAGGGCTAGCGGGGGCCAAGAGACCCAGTACTTC.

The CDR3 spells CASSYTGFGVTYNEQFF. The CDR3, as DNA: TGTGCCAGCAGCTATACAGGGTTTGGTGTCACCTACAATGAGCAGTTCTTC. The chain recombines TRBV12-3 or TRBV12-4 with TRBJ2-1; maybe TRBD1 (6 bases). Trimming removed 6 bases from V and 2 bases from J, with 20 bases in between. The CDR3 runs to 17 residues.

The chain links TRBV6-2 or TRBV6-3 to TRBJ2-7; D remains unclear. Trimming took off 4 bases at V and 0 bases at J, with 13 bases between the two ends. The CDR3 loop spans 15 amino acids. CDR1 and CDR2 (germline): MNHEY, SVGEGT. The CDR3 coding sequence is TGTGCCAGCAGTTTCGGGCCACAGAGCTCCTACGAGCAGTACTTC. As protein: CASSFGPQSSYEQYF.

The gene calls are TRBV29-1 and TRBJ2-3, with unresolved D. Trimming took 6 bases from V and 6 from J, leaving 13 bases between them. This CDR3 has 12 amino acids. In germline, CDR1 is SQVTM, CDR2 ANQGSEA. CDR3 nucleotide sequence: TGCAGCGTCTGGAACTGGGCGGATACGCAGTATTTT. Translation: CSVWNWADTQYF.

The J gene is TRBJ2-7, the V gene TRBV10-3; 7 positions match TRBD1. This CDR3 region has 14 residues. Germline CDR1 and CDR2: ENHRY and SYGVKD. V dropped 4 bases and J dropped 0; count of bases not matched to a gene: 3. CDR3 amino acids: CAISGGTDSYEQYF. CDR3 in DNA: TGTGCCATCAGTGGGGGGACAGACTCCTACGAGCAGTACTTC.

This clonotype was counted between two and nine times. The chain is built from TRBV10-1 and TRBJ1-6, with 10 bases identical to TRBD1. Germline trimming cut 2 bases from V and 9 bases from J; bases unmatched to any gene: 4. The CDR3 contains 15 residues. Germline V gene lookup returns CDR1 WNHNN and CDR2 SYGVQD (reference sequence). The CDR3 bases are TGCGCCAGCAGTGAGGGGACAGGGGAAGTTTCACCCCTCCACTTT. It yields the protein CASSEGTGEVSPLHF.

V gene TRBV4-1 combines with J gene TRBJ2-7, with D unresolved. The CDR3 is 14 residues long. Per germline, CDR1 MGHRA and CDR2 YSYEKL. V lost 0 bases to trimming and J lost 1 base, with 7 bases between them. In DNA, the CDR3 is TGCGCCAGCAGCCAAGATCTGGGATCCTACGAGCAGTACTTC. Translating gives CASSQDLGSYEQYF.

This clonotype was seen at least ten times. The V call is TRBV10-3, the J call TRBJ2-7; D gene uncertain. In germline, CDR1 is ENHRY, CDR2 SYGVKD. V lost 1 base, J lost 7 bases, and 5 bases lay in between. The CDR3 has 11 amino acids. The CDR3 DNA follows: TGTGCCATCAGTGAGTTCGGGGAGCAGTACTTC. It is translated as CAISEFGEQYF.

This clonotype has a handful of counts. The chain couples TRBV12-3 or TRBV12-4 to TRBJ2-3; D is possibly TRBD2 (6 bases). The V end lost 1 base, the J end lost 0 bases, and 8 bases lay between the germline ends. The CDR3 is 15 amino acids. The CDR3 nucleotides read TGTGCCAGCAGTTTAGATCGGGGGAGCACAGATACGCAGTATTTT. Translated: CASSLDRGSTDTQYF.

There are a few counts of this clonotype. This chain connects TRBV7-3 to TRBJ2-1; D gene uncertain. Germline CDR1 is SGHTA and CDR2 is FQGTGA. The CDR3 is 12 residues long. Trimming shortened V by 5 bases and J by 7 bases, and 9 bases separated the two germline ends. In DNA, the CDR3 is TGTGCCAGCAGCCCCAAGTGGAATGAGCAGTTCTTC. It yields the protein CASSPKWNEQFF.

The chain is built from TRBV29-1 and TRBJ2-3, with D hard to call. The germline V gene encodes CDR1 SQVTM and CDR2 ANQGSEA. The CDR3 runs to 13 residues. Deletions cut 3 bases from V and 1 base from J, with 8 bases between. In DNA, the CDR3 is TGCAGCGTTGAGACTCAGGGCACAGATACGCAGTATTTT. Encoded protein: CSVETQGTDTQYF.

This clonotype was counted a few times. The chain links TRBV12-3 or TRBV12-4 to TRBJ2-7, with D perhaps being TRBD1 or TRBD2 (5 bases each). V dropped 3 bases and J dropped 4 bases, with 16 bases sitting between them. The CDR3 extends over 15 amino acids. Written as DNA, the CDR3 is TGTGCCAGCAGTTTTGAGGGTTGGGGACGATACGAGCAGTACTTC. Translated: CASSFEGWGRYEQYF.

This clonotype was found a few times. The V gene is TRBV12-3 or TRBV12-4, the J gene TRBJ1-4; no reliable D call. Trimming cost V 6 bases and J 0 bases, with 8 bases left between them. The CDR3 runs to 14 residues. The CDR3 nucleotides read TGTGCCAGCAGCTCACAGACAACTAATGAAAAACTGTTTTTT. This sequence encodes CASSSQTTNEKLFF.

This sequence joins TRBV5-5 and TRBJ2-5, with a tentative D call TRBD2 (6 bases). V was cut by 0 bases and J by 5 bases, with 20 bases left in between. CDR1 and CDR2 from the germline V gene are SGHKS and YYEKEE (reference sequence). The CDR3 loop spans 17 amino acids. This CDR3 reads CASSLGLMGGEGETQYF. The CDR3 DNA is TGTGCCAGCAGCTTGGGGTTGATGGGGGGAGAAGGGGAGACCCAGTACTTC. Full variable domain (rest looked up from reference TRBV5-5 and TRBJ2-5): DAGVTQSPTHLIKTRGQQVTLRCSPISGHKSVSWYQQVLGQGPQFIFQYYEKEERGRGNFPDRFSARQFPNYSSELNVNALLLGDSALYLCASSLGLMGGEGETQYFGPGTRLLVL.

This clonotype appeared a single time. The chain links TRBV4-2 to TRBJ2-1; tentatively, D is TRBD2 (5 bases). CDR1 is LGHNA and CDR2 is YNFKEQ in the germline V gene. The ends were cut back, 0 bases at V and 6 bases at J, with 18 bases in the middle. This CDR3 spans 17 amino acids. CDR3 DNA: TGTGCCAGCAGCCAAGAAGCTCTAGCCCAAAGATTCAATGAGCAGTTCTTC. This encodes CASSQEALAQRFNEQFF.

The chain links TRBV7-2 to TRBJ2-7; no definite D call. The ends were cut back, 2 bases at V and 5 bases at J, with 7 bases in the middle. The CDR3 is 12 amino acids. The germline CDR1 and CDR2 sequences are SGHTA and FQGNSA. The CDR3 DNA is TGTGCCAGCAGCTTATTGACGGACGAGCAGTACTTC. This encodes CASSLLTDEQYF.

This clonotype occurred a few times. The chain couples TRBV20-1 to TRBJ1-2; 7 nucleotides match TRBD1. Losses at the gene ends were 6 bases for V and 8 bases for J; bases not matched to a gene: 6. The V gene's germline CDR1 is DFQATT and CDR2 SNEGSKA (reference sequence). CDR3 length equals 11 residues. The CDR3 reads CSAPGQRGYTF. In DNA form, the CDR3 reads TGCAGTGCCCCGGGACAGCGGGGCTACACCTTC.

CDR3 in amino acids: CSAVLPGRRRTDTQYF. CDR3 nucleotides: TGCAGTGCTGTCCTACCGGGACGGAGACGCACAGATACGCAGTATTTT. The gene calls are TRBV20-1 and TRBJ2-3, with D perhaps TRBD1 or TRBD2 (5 bases each). Trimming removed 5 bases at V and 1 base at J, with 19 bases between. Germline values: CDR1 DFQATT, CDR2 SNEGSKA (reference sequence). The CDR3 extends over 16 amino acids.

This clonotype came up a few times. This chain joins TRBV5-1 and TRBJ2-7; D not resolved. V dropped 2 bases and J dropped 0 bases, with 3 bases sitting between them. The CDR3 extends over 12 amino acids. Germline CDR1 SGHRS, CDR2 YFSETQ. CDR3 in amino acids: CASSFDSYEQYF. CDR3 nucleotide sequence: TGCGCCAGCAGCTTCGACTCCTACGAGCAGTACTTC.